Presented here are 24 T cell receptor beta chains from one specimen sequenced in a study of human T cells and chemical hapten exposure. Time point in this sample: pre-sensitization, week 0. Treatment of the sample: therapeutic diphenylcyclopropenone sensitization with weekly scalp DPC. Via MiXCR, TCRdb re-called the RACE reads, giving one row per CDR3 protein. The sample holds 270,000 or so distinct CDR3 sequences, just under 8% seen once. Sequenced here: whole blood, sampled in connection with sensitization to the hapten diphenylcyclopropenone (DPC). Receptors originate from a man younger than 35 with alopecia areata. Some clones in this sample may be carry-over from other donors' samples.

The V and J genes are TRBV20-1 and TRBJ2-3; tentative D call: TRBD1 (7 bases). There are 17 residues in the CDR3. V gave up 5 bases and J gave up 5 bases, with 26 bases separating them. Germline V gene sequence: CDR1 DFQATT, CDR2 SNEGSKA (reference sequence). Here the CDR3 reads CSAGRGVAGGIRDTQYF. The DNA of the CDR3 is TGCAGTGCTGGTAGGGGAGTCGCAGGGGGGATAAGAGATACGCAGTATTTT.

This clonotype was seen repeatedly, ten times or more. CDR3 residues: CASRNTVRGPQPQHF. The CDR3 DNA reads as TGTGCCAGCAGGAACACCGTCCGGGGGCCCCAGCCCCAGCATTTT. This rearrangement joins TRBV21-1 to TRBJ1-5; whether TRBD1, the table's D call, matches the DNA was not checked. TRBV21-1 is reported as a pseudogene. This CDR3 is built from 15 residues.

The rearrangement joins TRBV27 to TRBJ2-5, with no clear D. Between the trimmed V and J ends, which lost 2 bases and 4 bases, there was a span of 8 bases. The CDR3 runs 13 residues. Germline V gene lookup returns CDR1 MNHEY and CDR2 SMNVEV (reference sequence). In nucleotides, the CDR3 is TGTGCCAGCAGTTTACTCGGATCAGAGACCCAGTACTTC. The encoded protein is CASSLLGSETQYF.

This clonotype occurred many times. J is TRBJ1-4 and V is TRBV20-1; D may be TRBD1 (6 bases). The CDR3 has 15 residues. Germline CDR1 and CDR2: DFQATT and SNEGSKA (reference sequence). Trimming took off 0 bases at V and 4 bases at J, with 12 bases between the two ends. This chain's CDR3 is CSARDGGQVNEKLFF. CDR3 sequence (DNA): TGCAGTGCTAGAGACGGGGGACAAGTTAATGAAAAACTGTTTTTT.

The chain is built from TRBV20-1 and TRBJ2-1; 11 nucleotides match TRBD2. The CDR3 runs 15 residues. Germline V gives CDR1 DFQATT, CDR2 SNEGSKA (reference sequence). Trimming removed 5 bases from V and 7 bases from J; junction bases left unmatched: 10. CDR3 bases: TGCAGTGCTGCCTTTACTAGCGGGGGAGCAAATGAGCAGTTCTTC. This encodes CSAAFTSGGANEQFF.

At least ten counts were recorded for this clonotype. CDR3 sequence (DNA): TGTGCCAGCAGTTCCGGGACAGGGGAGCCCTACGAGCAGTACTTC. Protein product: CASSSGTGEPYEQYF. The genes are TRBV11-2 and TRBJ2-7; 10 nucleotides agree with TRBD1. The trim removed 6 bases at V and 2 bases at J, leaving 7 bases unmatched. Germline V gives CDR1 SGHAT, CDR2 FQNNGV. This CDR3 has 15 amino acids.

This clonotype has a handful of counts. The chain uses TRBV28 and TRBJ2-7; D gene ambiguous. V was shortened by 3 bases and J by 0 bases, with 21 bases between the two germline ends. The V gene's germline CDR1 is MDHEN and CDR2 SYDVKM. The CDR3 runs 18 residues. CDR3 sequence reads: CASSFRFWKVGSSYEQYF. CDR3 bases: TGTGCCAGCAGTTTTCGGTTCTGGAAAGTGGGCTCCTCCTACGAGCAGTACTTC.

A note on this clonotype: Possible read error: a much larger clone is one base away. The chain couples TRBV6-5 to TRBJ2-6; D possibly corresponds to TRBD1 (5 bases). This CDR3 has 14 amino acids. Germline CDR1 MNHEY, CDR2 SVGAGI. CDR3 sequence (DNA): TGTGCCAGCAGGCTGGTCTCTGGGGCCAACGTCCGGACTTTC. Translating it yields CASRLVSGANVRTF.

This clonotype has a handful of counts. V and J are TRBV4-3 and TRBJ1-5, with D unresolved. CDR1 is LGHNA and CDR2 is YSLEER in the germline V gene. The length of the CDR3 is 15 residues. Between the trimmed V and J ends, which lost 3 bases and 0 bases, there was a span of 9 bases. The CDR3 reads CASSQEAYSNQPQHF. CDR3 nucleotides: TGCGCCAGCAGCCAGGAGGCCTATAGCAATCAGCCCCAGCATTTT.

This clonotype was recorded a few times. The junction shows a germline mismatch at one end, possibly a read error. This chain joins TRBV7-7 and TRBJ2-6; 11 bases are shared with TRBD1. Per the germline V gene, CDR1 is SSHAT and CDR2 is FNYEAQ (reference sequence). The CDR3 totals 14 residues. CDR3 in amino acids: CASSPGTGGNVLTF. The CDR3 DNA reads as TGTGCCAGCAGCCCCGGGACAGGGGGCAACGTCCTGACTTTC.

At least ten counts were recorded for this clonotype. This chain links TRBV27 with TRBJ2-5; 10 bases are a match to TRBD1. The germline V gene has CDR1 MNHEY and CDR2 SMNVEV (reference sequence). The CDR3 runs 18 residues. V gave up 6 bases and J gave up 1 base; unmatched junction bases: 14. This CDR3 reads CASRFRGTGVKGQETQYF. Written as DNA, the CDR3 is TGTGCCAGCAGATTTAGGGGGACAGGGGTGAAAGGCCAAGAGACCCAGTACTTC.

This clonotype was detected a few times. The chain recombines TRBV7-7 with TRBJ2-5, with D perhaps matching TRBD1 (6 bases). In germline, CDR1 is SSHAT, CDR2 FNYEAQ (reference sequence). Trimming stripped 5 bases from V and 2 bases from J, with 15 bases between. This CDR3 is 15 amino acids long. CDR3 amino acids: CASSLQPGQQETQYF. DNA for the CDR3: TGTGCCAGCAGCCTACAACCTGGACAGCAAGAGACCCAGTACTTC.

The chain carries TRBV29-1 and TRBJ2-5; D uncertain. Germline values: CDR1 SQVTM, CDR2 ANQGSEA. The V end was cut by 6 bases, the J end by 4 bases, with 6 bases between. This CDR3 contains 10 residues. CDR3 DNA sequence: TGCAGCGTCGGTGGAGAGACCCAGTACTTC. Amino acids: CSVGGETQYF.

This clonotype was counted only a few times. The V gene is TRBV7-9, the J gene TRBJ1-1, with a weak D call TRBD1 (5 bases). The CDR3 loop spans 16 amino acids. V lost 2 bases to trimming and J lost 5 bases, with 18 bases between them. CDR1 and CDR2 (germline): SEHNR, FQNEAQ (reference sequence). The CDR3 sequence: CASSLRAGPGPTEAFF. The CDR3 DNA sequence: TGTGCCAGCAGCTTACGGGCAGGGCCCGGTCCTACTGAAGCTTTCTTT.

This rearrangement joins TRBV7-6 to TRBJ1-1, with a weak D call TRBD1 (5 bases). Looked up from germline, CDR1 is SGHVS and CDR2 is FNYEAQ. The CDR3 has 15 amino acids. Deletions cut 5 bases from V and 6 bases from J, with 19 bases between. CDR3 sequence (DNA): TGTGCCAGCAGCCCTAGTAGCAGGGTCCACGCTGAAGCTTTCTTT. It is translated as CASSPSSRVHAEAFF.

The chain is built from TRBV11-2 and TRBJ2-3; 9 bases are a match to TRBD2. CDR3 length: 18 amino acids. Germline CDR1 SGHAT, CDR2 FQNNGV. V shed 1 base and J 4 bases; nucleotides not matched to a gene: 12. CDR3 DNA: TGTGCCAGCAGCTTAGTGTCCGCTAGCGGGGCCGGCGCAGATACGCAGTATTTT. It translates to CASSLVSASGAGADTQYF.

This clonotype was counted ten times or more. V usage is TRBV28 and J usage is TRBJ1-5; TRBD1 might be the D (6 bases). V lost 10 bases, J lost 2 bases, and 12 bases lay in between. This CDR3 contains 13 residues. CDR1 and CDR2 from the germline V gene are MDHEN and SYDVKM. CDR3 protein: CATIRGGNQPQHF. CDR3 bases: TGTGCCACTATCAGGGGCGGCAATCAGCCCCAGCATTTT.

Only a few counts were recorded for this clonotype. The rearrangement joins TRBV24-1 to TRBJ2-1; TRBD1 or TRBD2 may be the D gene (6 bases each). The CDR3 length is 17 residues. Germline CDR1 KGHDR, CDR2 SFDVKD. V was shortened by 4 bases and J by 3 bases, with 18 bases between the two germline ends. CDR3 coding DNA: TGTGCCACCAGTGACCCCTTAAGGGGGGCCGACTACAATGAGCAGTTCTTC. Translated, it gives CATSDPLRGADYNEQFF.

This clonotype has just a few counts. The rearrangement uses TRBV19 and TRBJ1-5; D unclear. This CDR3 is 14 amino acids long. Germline CDR1 and CDR2: LNHDA and SQIVND (reference sequence). Trimming shortened V by 4 bases and J by 1 base, and 8 bases separated the two germline ends. DNA of the CDR3: TGTGCCAGTAGTACCGGGCAGAGCAATCAGCCCCAGCATTTT. Protein sequence: CASSTGQSNQPQHF. Combining the CDR3 with reference TRBV19 and TRBJ1-5 gives the whole variable domain DGGITQSPKYLFRKEGQNVTLSCEQNLNHDAMYWYRQDPGQGLRLIYYSQIVNDFQKGDIAEGYSVSREKKESFPLTVTSAQKNPTAFYLCASSTGQSNQPQHFGDGTRLSIL.

The chain uses TRBV15 and TRBJ2-7; 11 bases line up with TRBD2. V lost 0 bases to trimming and J lost 3 bases; unmatched junction nucleotides: 10. The CDR3 runs 18 residues. Germline CDR1 is LNHNV and CDR2 is YYDKDF (reference sequence). CDR3 in amino acids: CATSRDLAGGLKFYEQYF. CDR3 DNA: TGTGCCACCAGCAGAGATCTAGCGGGGGGTCTTAAATTCTACGAGCAGTACTTC. Full variable domain (missing parts from reference TRBV15 and TRBJ2-7): DAMVIQNPRYQVTQFGKPVTLSCSQTLNHNVMYWYQQKSSQAPKLLFHYYDKDFNNEADTPDNFQSRRPNTSFCFLDIRSPGLGDTAMYLCATSRDLAGGLKFYEQYFGPGTRLTVT.

This clonotype was seen only once. This could be a read error, since a much larger clone is one nucleotide away. The chain couples TRBV29-1 to TRBJ2-7; D is possibly TRBD1 (6 bases). The CDR3 consists of 16 residues. The germline CDR1 and CDR2 sequences are SQVTM and ANQGSEA. This chain's CDR3 is CSVVGTSGPGAYEQHF. As DNA, the CDR3 is TGCAGCGTTGTGGGGACATCGGGGCCCGGGGCTTACGAGCAGCACTTC.

The rearrangement joins TRBV20-1 to TRBJ2-3; D remains unclear. There are 15 residues in the CDR3. V lost 0 bases, J lost 2 bases, and 12 bases lay in between. Looked up from germline, CDR1 is DFQATT and CDR2 is SNEGSKA (reference sequence). The DNA of the CDR3 is TGCAGTGCTAGAGATCATTCGAGAACCACAGATACGCAGTATTTT. Amino acid sequence: CSARDHSRTTDTQYF.

The chain is built from TRBV7-8 and TRBJ1-5, with 7 positions matching TRBD1. The length of the CDR3 is 16 residues. Germline CDR1 SGHVS, CDR2 FQNEAQ. The ends lost 0 bases at V and 2 bases at J; junction bases unmatched: 4. CDR3 nucleotide sequence: TGTGCCAGCAGCTTAGCCACAGGGGTGGGCAATCAGCCCCAGCATTTT. The encoded protein is CASSLATGVGNQPQHF.

This chain joins TRBV7-9 and TRBJ2-3; a possible D gene is TRBD1 (6 bases). The V and J ends lost 5 bases and 5 bases respectively, with 17 bases between them. Germline loops: CDR1 SEHNR, CDR2 FQNEAQ (reference sequence). The CDR3 has 15 amino acids. CDR3 region: CASSPLSRGQDTQYF. Here the CDR3 DNA reads TGTGCCAGCAGCCCTCTTTCCAGGGGACAAGATACGCAGTATTTT.